What follows are 11 T cell receptor beta chains derived from one specimen sequenced in a study of T cells in Graves' hyperthyroidism and ophthalmopathy. Regions amplified from RNA transcripts were the TCR beta CDR3 regions. A first-round RT-PCR of the TCR CDR3 used the HTBI primer set. One entry per CDR3 protein results from TCRdb running MiXCR on the multiplex PCR reads. Of about 350,000 distinct CDR3 sequences listed, approximately 15% are singletons. The sequenced sample was blood. These receptor sequences come from a woman aged 25-40 years with Graves' hyperthyroidism.

This clonotype was detected only a few times. The genes are TRBV28 and TRBJ2-1; D gene ambiguous. Trimming cost V 7 bases and J 5 bases, with 12 bases left between them. Germline V CDR1 and CDR2: MDHEN, SYDVKM. The CDR3 consists of 13 residues. CDR3 bases: TGTGCCAGCACCCAAGGCCGGGACAATGAGCAGTTCTTC. It translates to CASTQGRDNEQFF.

This chain joins TRBV4-3 and TRBJ2-7, with 15 positions matching TRBD2. The germline CDR1 and CDR2 sequences are LGHNA and YSLEER. V shed 0 bases and J 3 bases; nucleotides not matched to a gene: 3. The CDR3 contains 17 residues. CDR3 sequence reads: CASSQEAGLAGGYEQYF. In DNA, the CDR3 is TGCGCCAGCAGCCAAGAGGCGGGACTAGCGGGAGGCTACGAGCAGTACTTC.

This clonotype was seen many times. The chain has TRBV5-6 and TRBJ2-1, with 14 bases aligning to TRBD2. Germline CDR1 reads SGHDT; CDR2 reads YYEEEE. This CDR3 is built from 14 residues. J gave up 9 bases and V 5 bases, and 4 bases lay outside the gene matches. In nucleotides, the CDR3 is TGTGCCAGCAGACCGGGACTAGCGGGAGTTGAGCAGTTCTTC. It is translated as CASRPGLAGVEQFF.

The chain links TRBV29-1 to TRBJ2-5; no firm D call. Trimming shortened V by 2 bases and J by 5 bases, and 3 bases separated the two germline ends. The CDR3 runs to 10 residues. From germline, CDR1 is SQVTM and CDR2 ANQGSEA. This CDR3 reads CSVEWETQYF. For the CDR3, the DNA is TGCAGCGTTGAATGGGAGACCCAGTACTTC.

In its sample, this clonotype was seen many times. The V and J genes are TRBV28 and TRBJ2-7, with D perhaps being TRBD1 or TRBD2 (5 bases each). The CDR3 runs to 14 residues. Trimming removed 6 bases at V and 3 bases at J, with 15 bases between. Germline CDR1 is MDHEN and CDR2 is SYDVKM. This chain's CDR3 is CASSSSGRYYEQYF. CDR3 nucleotides: TGTGCCAGCAGCTCTTCGGGGCGTTACTACGAGCAGTACTTC.

This clonotype was counted only a few times. A single base separates this from a much larger clone, so it may be a read error. The CDR3 does not close with the conserved phenylalanine or tryptophan, likely indicating a read error. The chain uses TRBV28 and TRBJ1-2; TRBD1 matches at 8 bases. The CDR3 is 12 amino acids. After removal of 10 bases from V and 5 bases from J, the junction contained 6 bases not matched to a gene. CDR1 and CDR2 (germline): MDHEN, SYDVKM. CDR3 sequence (DNA): TGTGCCACCCAAACAGGGGGATATGGCTACACCCTC. Translated, it gives CATQTGGYGYTL.

This clonotype has ten or more counts. CDR3 amino acids: CASSRSDYSQYF. The CDR3 region has the DNA TGTGCCAGCAGCCGCAGCGATTATTCGCAGTATTTT. The V call is TRBV7-9, the J call TRBJ2-3; unclear D gene. V was trimmed by 5 bases and J by 10 bases, leaving 13 bases between them. The CDR3 covers 12 residues. Germline V gene data show CDR1 as SEHNR and CDR2 as FQNEAQ (reference sequence).

Only a few counts were recorded for this clonotype. V gene TRBV30 combines with J gene TRBJ2-2; D is unresolved. CDR3 length: 18 residues. V lost 4 bases to trimming and J lost 2 bases, with 23 bases between them. Looked up from germline, CDR1 is GTSNPN and CDR2 is SVGIG (reference sequence). CDR3 DNA: TGTGCCTGGAAGAACAGCCTGTCCGGGTTCGTAAACACCGGGGAGCTGTTTTTT. Translating it yields CAWKNSLSGFVNTGELFF.

This clonotype was seen repeatedly, ten times or more. The chain is built from TRBV2 and TRBJ2-7; D unclear. V dropped 3 bases and J dropped 0 bases, with 6 bases sitting between them. This CDR3 has 13 amino acids. Germline-derived CDR1 and CDR2 are SNHLY and FYNNEI. Here the CDR3 reads CASSDSNSYEQYF. DNA of the CDR3: TGTGCCAGCAGTGACAGCAACTCCTACGAGCAGTACTTC.

This clonotype was seen repeatedly, ten times or more. The rearrangement links TRBV20-1 to TRBJ2-7; D is perhaps TRBD1 (6 bases). The CDR3 consists of 13 residues. Per germline, CDR1 DFQATT and CDR2 SNEGSKA (reference sequence). The ends were cut back, 6 bases at V and 5 bases at J, with 17 bases in the middle. CDR3 DNA: TGCAGTGCCCCTACCAGGGGCGGAAACGAGCAGTACTTC. Amino acids: CSAPTRGGNEQYF.

In its sample, this clonotype was seen many times. The chain employs TRBV6-6 and TRBJ1-2; D gene ambiguous. V dropped 0 bases and J dropped 8 bases, with 22 bases sitting between them. The CDR3 covers 17 residues. Germline loops: CDR1 MNHNY, CDR2 SVGAGI (reference sequence). The CDR3 DNA reads TGTGCCAGCAGTTACTCCCCCGAGAGGTCGGGTCTTGGAGGCTACACCTTC. Residues: CASSYSPERSGLGGYTF.